These 16 T cell receptor beta chains were sequenced from one sample in a study of OX40 agonist ivuxolimab in advanced cancers. The table came from immunoSEQ multiplex PCR; TCRdb's copy has only in-frame clones and leaves some out. The data hold tens of thousands of clones, with around 90% observed a single time. The sample in question was CD4+ or CD8+ T cells sorted from blood, obtained in a trial of the OX40 agonist ivuxolimab. The source of these receptors is an adult with an advanced solid tumor such as melanoma, head and neck, liver or kidney cancer.

This rearrangement joins TRBV7-9 to TRBJ2-7; TRBD2 matches at 9 bases. This CDR3 spans 15 amino acids. The germline V gene has CDR1 SEHNR and CDR2 FQNEAQ (reference sequence). V shed 7 bases, J shed 0 bases, and the junction held 7 bases outside the gene matches. The CDR3 region is CASTPGSGSSYEQYF. In DNA, the CDR3 is TGTGCCAGCACCCCGGGTAGCGGGAGCTCCTACGAGCAGTACTTC.

The chain combines TRBV7-9 with TRBJ2-7; D possibly uses TRBD1 or TRBD2 (5 bases each). Germline V gene lookup returns CDR1 SEHNR and CDR2 FQNEAQ (reference sequence). This CDR3 has 12 residues. Trimming stripped 3 bases from V and 2 bases from J, with 5 bases between. In nucleotides, the CDR3 is TGTGCCAGCAGCTTGGGGGCCTACGAGCAGTACTTC. Its translation: CASSLGAYEQYF.

The J gene is TRBJ1-1, the V gene TRBV6-5, with TRBD1 as a possible D gene (5 bases). V was clipped by 6 bases and J by 1 base, with 12 bases between them. Germline-derived CDR1 and CDR2 are MNHEY and SVGAGI. The CDR3 runs to 14 residues. CDR3 DNA: TGTGCCAGCAGATGGGACCGATCGAACACTGAAGCTTTCTTT. Its protein product is CASRWDRSNTEAFF.

This chain connects TRBV9 to TRBJ2-7; 11 nucleotides agree with TRBD2. The CDR3 is made up of 14 amino acids. Trimming removed 2 bases from V and 5 bases from J; junction bases left unmatched: 3. CDR1 is SGDLS and CDR2 is YYNGEE in the germline V gene. The CDR3 coding sequence is TGTGCCAGCAGCGTGACTAGCGGGATTAACGAGCAGTACTTC. As protein: CASSVTSGINEQYF.

The rearrangement uses TRBV7-9 and TRBJ2-1; 12 bases agree with TRBD2. Losses at the gene ends were 6 bases for V and 7 bases for J; bases not matched to a gene: 7. The CDR3 length is 15 residues. Germline assignment: CDR1 SEHNR and CDR2 FQNEAQ (reference sequence). The CDR3 here is CASSRLAGEGNEQFF. For the CDR3, the DNA is TGTGCCAGCAGTCGACTAGCGGGAGAAGGTAATGAGCAGTTCTTC.

This chain joins TRBV5-4 and TRBJ1-1, with D possibly matching TRBD1 (6 bases). Germline assignment: CDR1 SGHNT and CDR2 YYREEE (reference sequence). Trimming stripped 0 bases from V and 6 bases from J, with 12 bases between. This CDR3 spans 14 amino acids. CDR3 coding DNA: TGTGCCAGCAGCTTGGAGTACAGGGCGGCTGAAGCTTTCTTT. This encodes CASSLEYRAAEAFF.

The chain links TRBV19 to TRBJ2-5; 7 bases map to TRBD1. Trimming removed 5 bases from V and 5 bases from J; junction bases left unmatched: 5. Germline V gene lookup returns CDR1 LNHDA and CDR2 SQIVND (reference sequence). This CDR3 has 13 residues. The CDR3 nucleotides are TGTGCCAGTAGTGACAGGGTGAAGGAGACCCAGTACTTC. Translation gives CASSDRVKETQYF.

This sequence joins TRBV19 and TRBJ1-1; tentatively, D is TRBD1 (6 bases). V was shortened by 5 bases and J by 6 bases, with 13 bases between the two germline ends. This CDR3 has 13 amino acids. CDR1 is LNHDA, CDR2 SQIVND, per germline (reference sequence). CDR3 region: CASSPHRAAEAFF. For the CDR3, the DNA is TGTGCCAGTAGTCCGCACAGGGCGGCTGAAGCTTTCTTT.

The chain employs TRBV9 and TRBJ2-2, with a weak D call TRBD1 (5 bases). Germline V gene lookup returns CDR1 SGDLS and CDR2 YYNGEE. This CDR3 is built from 15 residues. Trimming took 1 base from V and 1 from J, leaving 8 bases between them. The CDR3 region is CASSVPGQNTGELFF. The CDR3 bases are TGTGCCAGCAGCGTACCCGGACAGAACACCGGGGAGCTGTTTTTT.

This clone was counted between two and nine times. V is TRBV5-1 and J is TRBJ1-1, with D unclear. Per germline, CDR1 SGHRS and CDR2 YFSETQ. Between the trimmed V and J ends, which lost 1 base and 1 base, there was a span of 11 bases. This CDR3 has 15 residues. The CDR3, as DNA: TGCGCCAGCAGCTTGTGGGTCACCGAGAACACTGAAGCTTTCTTT. It yields the protein CASSLWVTENTEAFF. The variable domain in full, completed from reference TRBV5-1 and TRBJ1-1, reads KAGVTQTPRYLIKTRGQQVTLSCSPISGHRSVSWYQQTPGQGLQFLFEYFSETQRNKGNFPGRFSGRQFSNSRSEMNVSTLELGDSALYLCASSLWVTENTEAFFGQGTRLTVV.

The CDR3 sequence: CASSVDSTTGGYEQYF. In DNA, the CDR3 is TGTGCCAGCAGCGTAGATTCGACTACCGGGGGTTACGAGCAGTACTTC. The rearrangement uses TRBV9 and TRBJ2-7; D may be TRBD2 (6 bases). V lost 0 bases, J lost 4 bases, and 17 bases lay in between. In germline, CDR1 is SGDLS, CDR2 YYNGEE. The CDR3 runs to 16 residues.

CDR3 in amino acids: CASSLVSHTGELFF. In DNA form, the CDR3 reads TGTGCCAGCAGCTTAGTTTCGCATACCGGGGAGCTGTTTTTT. The chain combines TRBV13 with TRBJ2-2; unclear D gene. Trimming stripped 1 base from V and 5 bases from J, with 8 bases between. The length of the CDR3 is 14 residues. Germline assignment: CDR1 PRHDT and CDR2 FYEKMQ (reference sequence).

This clone is a singleton in its sample. The J gene is TRBJ2-1, the V gene TRBV30, with D possibly being TRBD1 (6 bases). V was pared by 2 bases and J by 4 bases, with 15 bases between. The germline V gene encodes CDR1 GTSNPN and CDR2 SVGIG (reference sequence). This CDR3 spans 15 amino acids. The CDR3 coding sequence is TGTGCCTGGAGTCCTACAGGGTTCGGATACAATGAGCAGTTCTTC. It specifies CAWSPTGFGYNEQFF.

The gene calls are TRBV9 and TRBJ1-1; D not certain. This CDR3 has 15 amino acids. CDR1 is SGDLS and CDR2 is YYNGEE in the germline V gene. The V gene lost 0 bases and the J gene lost 3 bases, with 12 bases spanning the gap. Here the CDR3 DNA reads TGTGCCAGCAGCGTAGATACCTTCGGGCACACTGAAGCTTTCTTT. Protein: CASSVDTFGHTEAFF. Full variable domain (remainder filled in from reference TRBV9 and TRBJ1-1): DSGVTQTPKHLITATGQRVTLRCSPRSGDLSVYWYQQSLDQGLQFLIQYYNGEERAKGNILERFSAQQFPDLHSELNLSSLELGDSALYFCASSVDTFGHTEAFFGQGTRLTVV.

This clone was seen once. This chain joins TRBV29-1 and TRBJ1-2, with TRBD1 as a possible D gene (5 bases). The V end lost 2 bases, the J end lost 2 bases, and 15 bases lay between the germline ends. Germline CDR1 SQVTM, CDR2 ANQGSEA. CDR3 length: 15 residues. Here the CDR3 reads CSVESASGSNYGYTF. DNA for the CDR3: TGCAGCGTTGAATCGGCCTCAGGGTCCAACTATGGCTACACCTTC.

J is TRBJ1-5 and V is TRBV28; tentatively, D is TRBD1 (6 bases). V lost 9 bases, J lost 6 bases, and 18 bases lay in between. CDR1 and CDR2 (germline): MDHEN, SYDVKM. The CDR3 loop spans 14 amino acids. CDR3: CASEWYGGGQPQHF. The DNA for the CDR3 is TGTGCCAGTGAATGGTACGGGGGCGGTCAGCCCCAGCATTTT.